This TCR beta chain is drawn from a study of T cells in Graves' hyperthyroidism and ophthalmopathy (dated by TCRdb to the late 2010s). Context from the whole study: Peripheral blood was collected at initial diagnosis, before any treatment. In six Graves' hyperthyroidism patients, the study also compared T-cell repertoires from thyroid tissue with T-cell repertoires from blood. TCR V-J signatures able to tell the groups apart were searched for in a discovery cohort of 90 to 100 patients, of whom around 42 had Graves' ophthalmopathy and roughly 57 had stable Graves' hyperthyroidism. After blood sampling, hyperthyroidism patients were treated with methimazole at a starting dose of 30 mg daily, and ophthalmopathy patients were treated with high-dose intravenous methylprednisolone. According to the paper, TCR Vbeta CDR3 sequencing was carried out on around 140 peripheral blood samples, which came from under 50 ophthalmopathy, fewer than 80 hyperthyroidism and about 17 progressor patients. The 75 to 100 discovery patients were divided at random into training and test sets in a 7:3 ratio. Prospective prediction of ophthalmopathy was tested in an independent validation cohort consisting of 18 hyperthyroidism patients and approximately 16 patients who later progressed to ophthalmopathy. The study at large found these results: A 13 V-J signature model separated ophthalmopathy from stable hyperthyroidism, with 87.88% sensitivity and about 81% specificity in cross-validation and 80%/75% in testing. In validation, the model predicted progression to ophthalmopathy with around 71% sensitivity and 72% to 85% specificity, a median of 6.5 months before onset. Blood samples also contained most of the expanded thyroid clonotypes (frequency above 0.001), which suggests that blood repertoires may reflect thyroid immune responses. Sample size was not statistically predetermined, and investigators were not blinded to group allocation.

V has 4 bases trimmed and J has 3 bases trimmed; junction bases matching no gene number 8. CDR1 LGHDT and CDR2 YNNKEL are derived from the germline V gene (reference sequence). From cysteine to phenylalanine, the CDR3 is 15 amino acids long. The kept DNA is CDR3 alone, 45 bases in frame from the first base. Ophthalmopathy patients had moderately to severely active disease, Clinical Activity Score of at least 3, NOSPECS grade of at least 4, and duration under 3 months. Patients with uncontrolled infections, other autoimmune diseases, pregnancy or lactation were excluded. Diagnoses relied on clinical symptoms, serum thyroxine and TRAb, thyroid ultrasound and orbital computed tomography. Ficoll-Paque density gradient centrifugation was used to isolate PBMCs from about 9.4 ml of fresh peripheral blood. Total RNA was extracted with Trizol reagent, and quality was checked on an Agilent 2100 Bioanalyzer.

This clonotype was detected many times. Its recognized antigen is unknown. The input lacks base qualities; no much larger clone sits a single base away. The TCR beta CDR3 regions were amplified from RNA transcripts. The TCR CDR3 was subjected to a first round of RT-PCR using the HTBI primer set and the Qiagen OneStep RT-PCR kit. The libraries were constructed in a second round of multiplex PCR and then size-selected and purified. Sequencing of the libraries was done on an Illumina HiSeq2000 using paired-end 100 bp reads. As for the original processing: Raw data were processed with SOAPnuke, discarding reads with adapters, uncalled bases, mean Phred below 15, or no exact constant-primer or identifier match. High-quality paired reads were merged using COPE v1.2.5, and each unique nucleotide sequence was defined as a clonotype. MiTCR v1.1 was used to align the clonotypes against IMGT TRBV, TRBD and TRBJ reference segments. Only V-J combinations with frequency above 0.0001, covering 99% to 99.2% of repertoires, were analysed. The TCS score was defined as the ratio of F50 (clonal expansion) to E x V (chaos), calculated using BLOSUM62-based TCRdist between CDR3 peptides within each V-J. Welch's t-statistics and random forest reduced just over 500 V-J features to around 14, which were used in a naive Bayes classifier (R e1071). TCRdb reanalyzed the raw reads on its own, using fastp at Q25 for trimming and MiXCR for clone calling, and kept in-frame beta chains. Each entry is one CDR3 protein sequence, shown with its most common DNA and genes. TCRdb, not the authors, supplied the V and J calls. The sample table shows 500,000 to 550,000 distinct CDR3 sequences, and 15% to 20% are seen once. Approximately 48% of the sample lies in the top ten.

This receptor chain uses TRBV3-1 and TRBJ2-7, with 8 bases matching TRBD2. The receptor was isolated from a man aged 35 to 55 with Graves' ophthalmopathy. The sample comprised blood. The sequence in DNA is TGTGCCAGCAGCCTAGGGTTGCGGGGGGTCTACGAGCAGTACTTC. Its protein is CASSLGLRGVYEQYF.